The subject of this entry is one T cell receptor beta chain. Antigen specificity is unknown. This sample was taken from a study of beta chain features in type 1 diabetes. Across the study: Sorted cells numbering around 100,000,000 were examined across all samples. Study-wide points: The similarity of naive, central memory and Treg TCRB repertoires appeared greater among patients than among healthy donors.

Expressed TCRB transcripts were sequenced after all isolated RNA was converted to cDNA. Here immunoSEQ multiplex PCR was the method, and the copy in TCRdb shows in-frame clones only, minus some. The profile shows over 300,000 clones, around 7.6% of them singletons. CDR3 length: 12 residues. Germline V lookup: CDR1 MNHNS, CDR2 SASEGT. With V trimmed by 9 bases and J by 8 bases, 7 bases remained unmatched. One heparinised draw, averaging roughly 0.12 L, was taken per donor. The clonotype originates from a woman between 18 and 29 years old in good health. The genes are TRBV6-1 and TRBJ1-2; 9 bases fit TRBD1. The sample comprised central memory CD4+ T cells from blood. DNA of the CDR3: TGTGCCAGAGGGGACAGGGCGATGGGCTACACCTTC. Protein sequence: CARGDRAMGYTF.